This TCR beta chain was recovered during a study of T cells in Graves' hyperthyroidism and ophthalmopathy. Findings and caveats of the study: Blood also contained most expanded thyroid clonotypes above 0.001.

This clonotype showed up many times. No antigen is known for it. V was pared by 2 bases and J by 0 bases, with 8 bases between. Per germline, CDR1 MDHEN and CDR2 SYDVKM. This CDR3 spans 14 amino acids. Clinicians diagnosed patients from clinical symptoms, serum thyroxine and TRAb, thyroid ultrasound and orbital computed tomography. It was RNA transcripts that yielded the amplified TCR beta CDR3 regions. An initial round of RT-PCR targeting the TCR CDR3 relied on the HTBI primer set. One entry per CDR3 protein, called by TCRdb with MiXCR from the multiplex PCR reads. Of 250,000 to 300,000 distinct CDR3 sequences listed, about 14% are singletons.

This TCR was recovered from a woman aged 25 to 39 with Graves' hyperthyroidism that later progressed to Graves' ophthalmopathy. The chain couples TRBV28 to TRBJ2-7; D perhaps matches TRBD1 (6 bases). Sequenced input: blood. CDR3: CASSLQGHSYEQYF. CDR3 nucleotide sequence: TGTGCCAGCAGTTTACAGGGGCACTCCTACGAGCAGTACTTC. The full variable domain, its missing parts supplied by reference TRBV28 and TRBJ2-7, is DVKVTQSSRYLVKRTGEKVFLECVQDMDHENMFWYRQDPGLGLRLIYFSYDVKMKEKGDIPEGYSVSREKKERFSLILESASTNQTSMYLCASSLQGHSYEQYFGPGTRLTVT.